The 10 T cell receptor beta chains reported below all come from one sample, sequenced in a study of blood T cell repertoires in COVID-19. Here immunoSEQ multiplex PCR was the method, and the copy in TCRdb shows in-frame clones only, minus some. The repertoire holds 68,000 or so clones, with 80% to 90% as singletons. The sample taken for sequencing was peripheral blood. The receptors come from a man aged 50-60 years with acute or convalescent COVID-19.

The genes are TRBV28 and TRBJ1-3, with D maybe TRBD1 (6 bases). Trimming pared 4 bases from V and 4 bases from J, leaving 8 bases between. Germline-derived CDR1 and CDR2 are MDHEN and SYDVKM. The CDR3 has 13 residues. CDR3 coding DNA: TGTGCCAGCAGTTCCGGGACAGGAAACACCATATATTTT. Translating it yields CASSSGTGNTIYF.

V and J are TRBV28 and TRBJ1-2, with 10 bases fitting TRBD1. Germline CDR1 MDHEN, CDR2 SYDVKM. V shed 4 bases and J 4 bases; nucleotides not matched to a gene: 6. CDR3 size: 15 residues. The CDR3 is CASSSGTGVVYGYTF. The CDR3 region has the DNA TGTGCCAGCAGTTCCGGGACAGGGGTTGTCTATGGCTACACCTTC.

This chain uses TRBV19 with TRBJ1-2; D not resolved. With 7 bases removed from V and 3 bases from J, the gap between germline ends came to 15 bases. CDR3 length: 14 amino acids. CDR1 is LNHDA, CDR2 SQIVND, per germline (reference sequence). The CDR3 bases are TGTGCCAGTACCGATGGGTGGGAGGACTATGGCTACACCTTC. Its translation: CASTDGWEDYGYTF.

The chain combines TRBV6-5 with TRBJ2-3; 7 bases fit TRBD1. V trimming: 11 bases; J trimming: 4 bases; junction bases outside the gene matches: 3. The germline V gene has CDR1 MNHEY and CDR2 SVGAGI. The CDR3 runs 11 residues. The CDR3 sequence: CAERGPDTQYF. DNA of the CDR3: TGTGCCGAAAGGGGGCCAGATACGCAGTATTTT.

The rearrangement joins TRBV7-2 to TRBJ1-3, with D hard to call. V gave up 3 bases and J gave up 2 bases, with 8 bases separating them. Germline V lookup: CDR1 SGHTA, CDR2 FQGNSA. CDR3 length: 14 residues. This CDR3 reads CASSFGGPGNTIYF. CDR3 bases: TGTGCCAGCAGCTTCGGAGGGCCTGGAAACACCATATATTTT. Together with reference TRBV7-2 and TRBJ1-3, the CDR3 gives the full variable domain: GAGVSQSPSNKVTEKGKDVELRCDPISGHTALYWYRQSLGQGLEFLIYFQGNSAPDKSGLPSDRFSAERTGGSVSTLTIQRTQQEDSAVYLCASSFGGPGNTIYFGEGSWLTVV.

The genes are TRBV9 and TRBJ2-1; TRBD2 matches 9 bases. In germline, CDR1 is SGDLS, CDR2 YYNGEE. Trimming took 7 bases from V and 4 from J; bases not matched to a gene: 3. The CDR3 length is 13 residues. This chain's CDR3 is CASQREAYNEQFF. The CDR3 bases are TGTGCCAGCCAGCGGGAGGCATACAATGAGCAGTTCTTC.

The chain employs TRBV19 and TRBJ2-5; 10 bases agree with TRBD1. Losses at the gene ends were 4 bases for V and 4 bases for J; bases not matched to a gene: 3. The CDR3 contains 14 residues. CDR1 and CDR2 (germline): LNHDA, SQIVND (reference sequence). Written as DNA, the CDR3 is TGTGCCAGTAGTACGACAGGGGGCCCAGAGACCCAGTACTTC. It specifies CASSTTGGPETQYF. Full variable domain (rest looked up from reference TRBV19 and TRBJ2-5): DGGITQSPKYLFRKEGQNVTLSCEQNLNHDAMYWYRQDPGQGLRLIYYSQIVNDFQKGDIAEGYSVSREKKESFPLTVTSAQKNPTAFYLCASSTTGGPETQYFGPGTRLLVL.

The J gene is TRBJ2-1, the V gene TRBV2; maybe TRBD2 (5 bases). V was cut by 2 bases and J by 3 bases, with 8 bases left in between. The V gene's germline CDR1 is SNHLY and CDR2 FYNNEI. The CDR3 is 14 residues long. CDR3 region: CASSELEGYNEQFF. The CDR3, as DNA: TGTGCCAGCAGTGAACTAGAGGGCTACAATGAGCAGTTCTTC.

This clone appeared a single time. The chain uses TRBV6-4 and TRBJ1-5; the D gene is possibly TRBD1 (6 bases). Trimming took off 0 bases at V and 0 bases at J, with 27 bases between the two ends. CDR3 length equals 22 residues. CDR1 is MRHNA, CDR2 SNTAGT, per germline. In DNA, the CDR3 is TGTGCCAGCAGTGACTCGATTCGACACCGGGACACCCATATATATAGCAATCAGCCCCAGCATTTT. Amino acid sequence: CASSDSIRHRDTHIYSNQPQHF.

V gene TRBV4-1 combines with J gene TRBJ2-1; 8 bases fit TRBD2. Germline CDR1 and CDR2: MGHRA and YSYEKL. V lost 2 bases, J lost 4 bases, and 16 bases stayed unmatched. The CDR3 covers 19 residues. For the CDR3, the DNA is TGCGCCAGCAGCCAAAGGACCCCGGGGCGGGAGGCCCTATACAATGAGCAGTTCTTC. Translation gives CASSQRTPGREALYNEQFF.